The TCR beta chain under discussion was sequenced for a study of shared clonotypes between healthy human individuals. Study findings and constraints: Clonotypes which were not shared had lower generation probabilities than clonotypes that all four donors shared. Naive subsets tended to show greater estimated richness than memory subsets.

On this clone: The target antigen is unknown.

Assay: immunoSEQ multiplex PCR; the TCRdb copy retains only in-frame clones and omits some. The sample lists a few million clones; 93% were seen once. Germline V gene data show CDR1 as SGHVS and CDR2 as FQNEAQ. Between the trimmed V and J ends, which lost 1 base and 8 bases, there was a span of 14 bases. The CDR3 covers 15 residues. The chain couples TRBV7-8 to TRBJ1-4; a possible D gene is TRBD1 (5 bases). This TCR was recovered from a man younger than 35 in good health. Some clones in this sample may be carry-over from other donors' samples. Sequencing was performed on naive CD4+ T cells from PBMCs. The subset denotes: CD45RA+ positively selected. The CDR3 region is CASSLGAGGDEKLFF. CDR3 bases: TGTGCCAGCAGCTTAGGGGCGGGCGGGGACGAAAAACTGTTTTTT.